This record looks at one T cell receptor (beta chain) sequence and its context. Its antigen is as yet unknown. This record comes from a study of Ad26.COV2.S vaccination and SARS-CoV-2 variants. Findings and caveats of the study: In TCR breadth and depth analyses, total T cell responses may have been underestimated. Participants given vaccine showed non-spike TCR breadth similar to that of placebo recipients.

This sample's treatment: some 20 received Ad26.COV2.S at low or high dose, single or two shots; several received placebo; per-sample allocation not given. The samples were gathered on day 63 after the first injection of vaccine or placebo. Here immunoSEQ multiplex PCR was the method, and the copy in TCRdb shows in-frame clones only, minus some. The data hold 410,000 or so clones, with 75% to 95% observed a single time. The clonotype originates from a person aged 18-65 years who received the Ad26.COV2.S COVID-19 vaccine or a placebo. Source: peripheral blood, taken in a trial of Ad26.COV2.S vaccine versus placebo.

DNA of the CDR3: TGTGCCAGCTCACCAGGTGCGAACTCTGGAAACACCATATATTTT. It is translated as CASSPGANSGNTIYF. V is TRBV18 and J is TRBJ1-3; no definite D call. Germline values: CDR1 KGHSH, CDR2 LQKENI. CDR3 length: 15 residues. V was clipped by 2 bases and J by 0 bases, with 8 bases between them.